A single sample gave rise to the 18 T cell receptor beta chains below, sequenced in a study of HIV-infected patients and healthy controls. Alpha and beta constant-region primers primed reverse transcription of approximately 500 ng RNA. Using multiplexing indices, alpha and beta chain libraries were generated apart by chain-specific third strand synthesis. One entry per CDR3 protein results from TCRdb running MiXCR on the 5' RACE reads. Of thousands of distinct CDR3 sequences detected, 9% to 9.5% appear once; the ten largest clones hold over 15%. Whole blood was used without fractionation, so all unsorted peripheral T cells were included. Specimen: blood, collected before antiretroviral therapy. These TCRs come from an adult with HIV infection.

By its share, this clonotype is medium-sized. Here the CDR3 reads CASSLLAGYNEQFF. CDR3 bases: TGTGCCAGCAGTCTACTAGCGGGGTACAATGAGCAGTTCTTC. The chain employs TRBV6-4 and TRBJ2-1; TRBD2 agrees at 10 bases. CDR1 and CDR2 from the germline V gene are MRHNA and SNTAGT. This CDR3 comprises 14 residues. Losses at the gene ends were 5 bases for V and 4 bases for J; bases not matched to a gene: 2.

By frequency in the sample, this clonotype is medium-sized. V usage is TRBV7-8 and J usage is TRBJ1-6; TRBD1 matches at 7 bases. The germline V gene encodes CDR1 SGHVS and CDR2 FQNEAQ. This CDR3 contains 17 residues. V shed 5 bases, J shed 0 bases, and the junction held 7 bases outside the gene matches. CDR3 loop: CASSPGQLSSYNSPLHF. In DNA form, the CDR3 reads TGTGCCAGCAGCCCGGGACAGTTGAGCTCCTATAATTCACCCCTCCACTTT.

The genes are TRBV3-1 and TRBJ1-3, with D uncertain. The V gene lost 0 bases and the J gene lost 2 bases, with 23 bases spanning the gap. Germline V gives CDR1 LGHDT, CDR2 YNNKEL (reference sequence). CDR3 length: 20 residues. The CDR3: CASSQESWAVWAGTGNTIYF. CDR3 DNA: TGTGCCAGCAGCCAAGAATCGTGGGCCGTCTGGGCTGGCACTGGAAACACCATATATTTT.

The sample holds a few counts of this clonotype. The chain is built from TRBV5-5 and TRBJ1-5; possibly TRBD1 for D (6 bases). The CDR3 is made up of 15 amino acids. Germline values: CDR1 SGHKS, CDR2 YYEKEE (reference sequence). Trimming removed 0 bases at V and 7 bases at J, with 14 bases between. The CDR3 nucleotides read TGTGCCAGCAGCTTGGCGGGGGCGAGAGGGCAGCCCCAGCATTTT. The encoded protein is CASSLAGARGQPQHF. The full variable domain, in which reference TRBV5-5 and TRBJ1-5 provide the parts outside the CDR3, is DAGVTQSPTHLIKTRGQQVTLRCSPISGHKSVSWYQQVLGQGPQFIFQYYEKEERGRGNFPDRFSARQFPNYSSELNVNALLLGDSALYLCASSLAGARGQPQHFGDGTRLSIL.

The chain uses TRBV7-2 and TRBJ2-2; D not resolved. There are 11 residues in the CDR3. Germline V gene data show CDR1 as SGHTA and CDR2 as FQGNSA. Trimming removed 2 bases from V and 7 bases from J, with 2 bases in between. CDR3 amino acids: CASSLSGELFF. The CDR3 DNA follows: TGTGCCAGCAGCTTAAGCGGGGAGCTGTTTTTT.

In its sample, this clonotype was seen many times. The rearrangement uses TRBV6-6 and TRBJ2-7; 10 bases agree with TRBD1. The V gene's germline CDR1 is MNHNY and CDR2 SVGAGI (reference sequence). The CDR3 extends over 15 amino acids. V lost 6 bases to trimming and J lost 2 bases; unmatched junction nucleotides: 7. The CDR3 sequence: CASSSDRGPTYEQYF. The CDR3 region has the DNA TGTGCCAGCAGCTCCGACAGGGGGCCTACCTACGAGCAGTACTTC.

This clonotype was counted ten times or more. This chain links TRBV6-6 with TRBJ2-1; either TRBD1 or TRBD2 may fit D (5 bases each). Trimming shortened V by 2 bases and J by 9 bases, and 14 bases separated the two germline ends. CDR1 is MNHNY and CDR2 is SVGAGI in the germline V gene (reference sequence). This CDR3 is 14 amino acids long. The CDR3 region has the DNA TGTGCCAGCAGTTACGATGGGACCCCGGTTGAGCAGTTCTTC. It yields the protein CASSYDGTPVEQFF.

This clonotype is labeled medium-sized. This chain uses TRBV6-5 with TRBJ1-5; D might be TRBD1 (5 bases). This CDR3 contains 14 residues. Trimming left V 0 bases short and J 7 bases short, with 10 bases between. Germline V gene sequence: CDR1 MNHEY, CDR2 SVGAGI. The CDR3 DNA is TGTGCCAGCAGTTACTCAGGGGTAGGACAGCCCCAGCATTTT. Its protein product is CASSYSGVGQPQHF.

This clonotype is deemed medium-sized (0.01 to 0.1%). V and J are TRBV9 and TRBJ2-1; 13 nucleotides line up with TRBD2. Per germline, CDR1 SGDLS and CDR2 YYNGEE. The trim removed 3 bases at V and 5 bases at J, leaving 5 bases unmatched. This CDR3 has 16 amino acids. CDR3 sequence: CASSDRTSGSHNEQFF. The DNA for the CDR3 is TGTGCCAGCAGCGACCGGACTAGCGGGAGCCACAATGAGCAGTTCTTC.

This clonotype was seen at least ten times. V gene TRBV7-6 combines with J gene TRBJ1-1; 7 bases line up with TRBD1. The CDR3 is made up of 14 amino acids. The germline gives CDR1 SGHVS, CDR2 FNYEAQ. The junction had 5 bases not matched to a gene; V was cut back by 5 bases and J by 2 bases. This chain's CDR3 is CASSIGQENTEAFF. DNA of the CDR3: TGTGCCAGCAGCATAGGACAGGAAAACACTGAAGCTTTCTTT.

This clonotype was seen at least ten times. The chain joins TRBV10-3 to TRBJ1-2, with D unresolved. The germline CDR1 and CDR2 sequences are ENHRY and SYGVKD. The CDR3 spans 14 residues. With 0 bases removed from V and 2 bases from J, the gap between germline ends came to 7 bases. The CDR3 region is CAISESPRNYGYTF. In DNA form, the CDR3 reads TGTGCCATCAGTGAGTCGCCCAGAAACTATGGCTACACCTTC.

The rearrangement joins TRBV28 to TRBJ2-3; 11 positions match TRBD2. Per germline, CDR1 MDHEN and CDR2 SYDVKM. The ends lost 5 bases at V and 0 bases at J; junction bases unmatched: 13. The CDR3 covers 19 residues. The CDR3 DNA follows: TGTGCCAGCAGTCCTCCGGGCCTAGCGGGAGGACGAAGCACAGATACGCAGTATTTT. Protein: CASSPPGLAGGRSTDTQYF.

This clonotype was picked up many times. The CDR3 DNA reads as TGTGCCAGCGCGCGGGGGAGCGAGCAGTACTTC. Its protein is CASARGSEQYF. V and J are TRBV4-2 and TRBJ2-7, with 7 nucleotides matching TRBD2. Germline V gives CDR1 LGHNA, CDR2 YNFKEQ. CDR3 length: 11 residues. Trimming at V came to 8 bases and at J to 6 bases, leaving 4 bases not matched to a gene.

The V gene is TRBV15, the J gene TRBJ2-3; no clear D gene. Germline-derived CDR1 and CDR2 are LNHNV and YYDKDF (reference sequence). The CDR3 is 14 residues long. V was cut by 1 base and J by 2 bases, with 7 bases left in between. For the CDR3, the DNA is TGTGCCACCAGCAGAGGAAAGCTCACAGATACGCAGTATTTT. Translating it yields CATSRGKLTDTQYF.

The table lists this clonotype with many counts. The chain joins TRBV9 to TRBJ1-2; 10 bases are a match to TRBD1. The CDR3 covers 14 residues. Germline loops: CDR1 SGDLS, CDR2 YYNGEE. The V gene end was trimmed by 2 bases and the J gene end by 6 bases; junction bases not matched to a gene: 4. CDR3 region: CASSVMGTGDGYTF. CDR3 nucleotides: TGTGCCAGCAGCGTTATGGGGACAGGGGATGGCTACACCTTC.

This clonotype ranks as medium-sized. This rearrangement joins TRBV21-1 to TRBJ1-5. TRBV21-1 is a pseudogene locus. CDR3 size: 17 residues. The CDR3 reads CASSKADPDLCNQPQHF. DNA of the CDR3: TGTGCCAGCAGCAAAGCCGACCCGGACTTGTGCAATCAGCCCCAGCATTTT.

This clonotype was seen many times. The rearrangement joins TRBV6-1 to TRBJ2-7; D possibly corresponds to TRBD1 (5 bases). Germline values: CDR1 MNHNS, CDR2 SASEGT. The CDR3 totals 13 residues. V lost 6 bases, J lost 2 bases, and 11 bases lay in between. The CDR3 protein is CASRLTETYEQYF. The CDR3, as DNA: TGTGCCAGCAGGCTGACAGAGACCTACGAGCAGTACTTC.

This clonotype was counted many times. This chain uses TRBV5-8 with TRBJ2-1; TRBD2 aligns across 7 bases. The CDR3 totals 17 residues. V lost 2 bases, J lost 9 bases, and 17 bases stayed unmatched. Germline V gene lookup returns CDR1 SGHTS and CDR2 YDEGEE. The chain's CDR3 is CASSLRGAGVSYCEQFF. The DNA for the CDR3 is TGTGCCAGCAGCTTAAGAGGGGCGGGAGTATCCTACTGTGAGCAGTTCTTC.